Presented here are 21 T cell receptor beta chains from one specimen sequenced in a study of T cells in Graves' hyperthyroidism and ophthalmopathy. TCR beta CDR3 sequences were amplified from RNA transcripts. The HTBI primer set drove a first-round RT-PCR of the TCR CDR3. TCRdb fed the multiplex PCR reads into MiXCR, producing one record per CDR3 protein. Among around 260,000 distinct CDR3 sequences listed, 20% to 30% were seen once. Sequencing was done on a sample of blood. These receptors all stem from a man between 35 and 55 years old with Graves' hyperthyroidism that later progressed to Graves' ophthalmopathy.

In its sample, this clonotype was seen many times. The CDR3 protein is CASSYRGGEDGYTF. For the CDR3, the DNA is TGTGCCAGCAGCTACAGGGGAGGCGAGGATGGCTACACCTTC. The chain links TRBV7-2 to TRBJ1-2; 7 nucleotides agree with TRBD1. The V gene end was trimmed by 4 bases and the J gene end by 6 bases; junction bases not matched to a gene: 8. CDR1 is SGHTA and CDR2 is FQGNSA in the germline V gene. The CDR3 loop spans 14 amino acids.

This clonotype was observed at least ten times. The chain joins TRBV5-1 to TRBJ1-2; D gene uncertain. CDR1 SGHRS and CDR2 YFSETQ come from the germline V gene. The CDR3 totals 16 residues. Trimming stripped 4 bases from V and 3 bases from J, with 19 bases between. The CDR3 DNA reads as TGCGCCAGCAGCCAAGCCTTCCCGGAGAATTACTATGGCTACACCTTC. It yields the protein CASSQAFPENYYGYTF.

This clonotype came up many times. The chain carries TRBV6-1 and TRBJ1-5; the D is unclear. Germline assignment: CDR1 MNHNS and CDR2 SASEGT. The CDR3 consists of 17 residues. V gave up 1 base and J gave up 2 bases, with 15 bases separating them. As DNA, the CDR3 is TGTGCCAGCAGTGAAGAGGGTGCGGTCGGCGGCAATCAGCCCCAGCATTTT. This gives the protein CASSEEGAVGGNQPQHF.

Ten or more counts support this clonotype. The chain is built from TRBV20-1 and TRBJ2-7, with D perhaps TRBD2 (6 bases). Germline loops: CDR1 DFQATT, CDR2 SNEGSKA (reference sequence). CDR3 size: 11 residues. With 3 bases removed from V and 5 bases from J, the gap between germline ends came to 8 bases. CDR3 amino acids: CSARGTDEQYF. Written as DNA, the CDR3 is TGCAGTGCTAGGGGGACTGACGAGCAGTACTTC.

Ten or more counts support this clonotype. The genes are TRBV6-1 and TRBJ2-5; TRBD1 is a possible D gene (5 bases). Trimming removed 6 bases from V and 5 bases from J, with 10 bases in between. CDR1 is MNHNS and CDR2 is SASEGT in the germline V gene. The CDR3 is 12 residues long. The CDR3 bases are TGTGCCAGCAGCTCAGGGATGGAGACCCAGTACTTC. Translated, it gives CASSSGMETQYF.

This clonotype has at least ten counts. The chain has TRBV20-1 and TRBJ2-5, with D possibly TRBD1 on 7 matching bases. The V end lost 3 bases, the J end lost 7 bases, and 27 bases lay between the germline ends. The CDR3 runs to 17 residues. CDR1 is DFQATT and CDR2 is SNEGSKA in the germline V gene (reference sequence). CDR3 DNA sequence: TGCAGTGCTAGTGGGTTGGCGGGGACAGCTATGCTTGTGACCCAGTACTTC. It translates to CSASGLAGTAMLVTQYF.

This clonotype was counted once. This chain uses TRBV27 with TRBJ1-5; 9 bases agree with TRBD1. Germline V lookup: CDR1 MNHEY, CDR2 SMNVEV (reference sequence). The CDR3 totals 17 residues. Unmatched junction bases numbered 10, after V lost 0 bases and J lost 7 bases. The CDR3 region is CASSLSAGQGRGQPQHF. The CDR3 DNA follows: TGTGCCAGCAGTTTATCGGCGGGACAGGGTCGAGGACAGCCCCAGCATTTT.

This clonotype was recorded at least ten times. The CDR3 DNA is TGTGCCAGCAGCAGCGGGAACACAGATACGCAGTATTTT. It specifies CASSSGNTDTQYF. This chain connects TRBV5-4 to TRBJ2-3, with 7 bases identical to TRBD2. Per the germline V gene, CDR1 is SGHNT and CDR2 is YYREEE (reference sequence). CDR3 length: 13 residues. The trim removed 4 bases at V and 2 bases at J, leaving 1 base unmatched. Filled out from reference TRBV5-4 and TRBJ2-3, the complete variable domain reads ETGVTQSPTHLIKTRGQQVTLRCSSQSGHNTVSWYQQALGQGPQFIFQYYREEENGRGNFPPRFSGLQFPNYSSELNVNALELDDSALYLCASSSGNTDTQYFGPGTRLTVL.

In this sample, this clonotype turned up many times. The chain employs TRBV5-1 and TRBJ2-7, with D uncertain. CDR1 and CDR2 from the germline V gene are SGHRS and YFSETQ. V was pared by 4 bases and J by 2 bases, with 13 bases between. This CDR3 comprises 14 residues. The CDR3 protein is CASSEAPGPYEQYF. In nucleotides, the CDR3 is TGCGCCAGCAGCGAGGCCCCAGGACCCTACGAGCAGTACTTC. Full variable domain (missing parts from reference TRBV5-1 and TRBJ2-7): KAGVTQTPRYLIKTRGQQVTLSCSPISGHRSVSWYQQTPGQGLQFLFEYFSETQRNKGNFPGRFSGRQFSNSRSEMNVSTLELGDSALYLCASSEAPGPYEQYFGPGTRLTVT.

A few counts support this clonotype. The J gene is TRBJ1-1, the V gene TRBV2; tentatively, D is TRBD1 (5 bases). Looked up from germline, CDR1 is SNHLY and CDR2 is FYNNEI. This CDR3 has 15 amino acids. V was pared by 7 bases and J by 0 bases, with 15 bases between. This chain's CDR3 is CASIAQGNMNTEAFF. For the CDR3, the DNA is TGTGCCAGCATCGCTCAGGGAAACATGAACACTGAAGCTTTCTTT.

This clonotype has a count of ten or more. The chain uses TRBV6-1 and TRBJ2-7, with 9 bases lining up with TRBD1. Losses at the gene ends were 7 bases for V and 2 bases for J; bases not matched to a gene: 9. CDR1 MNHNS and CDR2 SASEGT come from the germline V gene. The CDR3 has 15 amino acids. In nucleotides, the CDR3 is TGTGCCAGCACGGGGACAGGGCTGGGCCCCTACGAGCAGTACTTC. It yields the protein CASTGTGLGPYEQYF.

In regard to this clonotype: A much larger clone differs from this one at a single base, so this may be a read error. The chain is built from TRBV20-1 and TRBJ1-2, with 7 bases lining up with TRBD1. Germline V gene lookup returns CDR1 DFQATT and CDR2 SNEGSKA (reference sequence). Losses at the gene ends were 2 bases for V and 2 bases for J; bases not matched to a gene: 2. This CDR3 comprises 13 residues. This CDR3 is CSARRQGNYGYTF. In DNA, the CDR3 is TGCAGTGCTAGAAGACAGGGAAACTATGGCTACACCTTC.

This clonotype has at least ten counts. The chain couples TRBV6-5 to TRBJ1-6; D is possibly TRBD1 (5 bases). Germline CDR1 MNHEY, CDR2 SVGAGI. Trimming removed 2 bases at V and 7 bases at J, with 12 bases between. The CDR3 has 15 amino acids. The CDR3 nucleotides read TGTGCCAGCAGTTACCAGCAGGGCCGAAATTCACCCCTCCACTTT. It translates to CASSYQQGRNSPLHF.

This clonotype was detected many times. The chain joins TRBV5-6 to TRBJ1-1, with 9 bases identical to TRBD1. The V gene end was trimmed by 5 bases and the J gene end by 4 bases; junction bases not matched to a gene: 3. Germline V gene lookup returns CDR1 SGHDT and CDR2 YYEEEE. CDR3 size: 13 residues. CDR3 bases: TGTGCCAGCAGAAGACAGGGGGGCACTGAAGCTTTCTTT. Its translation is CASRRQGGTEAFF.

This clonotype came up many times. The V call is TRBV6-1, the J call TRBJ2-2, with 7 positions matching TRBD1. The V gene's germline CDR1 is MNHNS and CDR2 SASEGT. Losses at the gene ends were 6 bases for V and 2 bases for J; bases not matched to a gene: 6. This CDR3 has 15 amino acids. This CDR3 reads CASRSGTVNTGELFF. CDR3 DNA: TGTGCCAGCAGGTCCGGGACAGTCAACACCGGGGAGCTGTTTTTT.

This clonotype appeared once. The J gene is TRBJ2-7, the V gene TRBV28; weak D call: TRBD1 (5 bases). V was pared by 3 bases and J by 0 bases, with 18 bases between. The CDR3 runs to 17 residues. Per the germline V gene, CDR1 is MDHEN and CDR2 is SYDVKM. The CDR3 loop is CASSFFSGAGYSYEQYF. CDR3 in DNA: TGTGCCAGCAGTTTTTTTAGTGGGGCAGGGTACTCCTACGAGCAGTACTTC.

This clonotype was detected many times. The chain uses TRBV5-1 and TRBJ2-7, with D perhaps TRBD1 (5 bases). CDR3 length equals 14 residues. Germline loops: CDR1 SGHRS, CDR2 YFSETQ. Trimming shortened V by 0 bases and J by 2 bases, and 9 bases separated the two germline ends. In nucleotides, the CDR3 is TGCGCCAGCAGCTTGGGTCAGGGTCCCTACGAGCAGTACTTC. It specifies CASSLGQGPYEQYF.

The chain has TRBV20-1 and TRBJ1-2; TRBD1 is a possible D gene (5 bases). CDR3 length equals 15 residues. Germline loops: CDR1 DFQATT, CDR2 SNEGSKA (reference sequence). V shed 5 bases and J shed 5 bases, with 21 bases lying between them. CDR3 nucleotide sequence: TGCAGTGCTCCCGAGAACGGTAGGGGAAAGTATGGCTACACCTTC. This translates into CSAPENGRGKYGYTF.

The table lists this clonotype with many counts. The chain joins TRBV7-2 to TRBJ2-5; maybe TRBD2 (6 bases). The CDR3 spans 13 residues. Trimming took 3 bases from V and 5 from J, leaving 10 bases between them. Germline V gene sequence: CDR1 SGHTA, CDR2 FQGNSA. The CDR3 sequence is CASSFFLAETQYF. The CDR3 DNA reads TGTGCCAGCAGCTTTTTCCTAGCGGAGACCCAGTACTTC.

The chain employs TRBV3-1 and TRBJ1-3; no reliable D call. CDR3 length equals 15 residues. Between the trimmed V and J ends, which lost 4 bases and 5 bases, there was a span of 15 bases. From germline, CDR1 is LGHDT and CDR2 YNNKEL (reference sequence). The CDR3 loop reads CASSLPGSDRNTIYF. In DNA form, the CDR3 reads TGTGCCAGCAGCCTTCCTGGCAGCGATCGAAACACCATATATTTT.

This clonotype was seen repeatedly, ten times or more. The rearrangement joins TRBV29-1 to TRBJ2-7; D may correspond to TRBD1 or TRBD2 (6 bases each). Trimming shortened V by 8 bases and J by 0 bases, and 17 bases separated the two germline ends. The CDR3 loop spans 14 amino acids. Germline V gene data show CDR1 as SQVTM and CDR2 as ANQGSEA. The CDR3 DNA sequence: TGCAGCACCCGAACGGGGGCCGGCTCCTACGAGCAGTACTTC. Protein: CSTRTGAGSYEQYF.